A selection of T cell receptor beta chains follows, all from one sample in a study of blood T cell repertoires in COVID-19. Assay: immunoSEQ multiplex PCR; the TCRdb copy retains only in-frame clones and omits some. The table has tens of thousands of clones, about four fifths seen once. Sequencing input: peripheral blood. The receptors were gathered from a woman of 80 years or more with acute or convalescent COVID-19. Both conserved end residues are trimmed from each CDR3. D genes are given only for firm matches.

TRBD2 TRBV11-3 ASSSIKGGIAGWYEQF
TRBD2 TRBV7-8 ASSAPSLAGTGELF
. TRBV6-5 ASSTRLEFKNIQY
. TRBV2 ASSGEGLINTEAF
TRBD1 TRBV23-1 ASSLQTGPQPQH
. TRBV5-1 ASSYLEGVSGNTIY
TRBD1 TRBV12-3/TRBV12-4 ASSFQGVGEAF
TRBD1 TRBV6-5 ASSYNRGQTGELF
TRBD1 TRBV29-1 SVEGGQGMNTEAF
. TRBV5-5 ASSEASTDTQY
. TRBV21-1 ASSPMGAQETQY
. TRBV6-5 ASSYSRSSADTQY
. TRBV3-1/TRBV3-2 ASSQGPPRSSYNSPLH
. TRBV5-4 ASSLARGDGYT
. TRBV11-2 ASTDMSQFFRGDNYGYT
. TRBV19 ASMGLVNTEAF
TRBD1 TRBV7-2 ASSLTGGDQPQH
. TRBV28 ASTPRPSGANVLT
TRBD1 TRBV14 ASSFTGVGDTIY
. TRBV7-2 ASSPTTQGKQY
. TRBV7-9 ASSPTEDYEQY
. TRBV28 ASRGDRSNTGELF
. TRBV6-5 ASSLSTDTQY
TRBD1 TRBV6-6 ASTGTAVTGELF
TRBD1 TRBV3-1/TRBV3-2 ASSPGTGIYEQY
. TRBV11-2 ASSLDPGRNSPLH
TRBD1 TRBV6-6 ASTYIRGRDSGELF
TRBD2 TRBV7-6 ASSLLAGGAGTGELF
. TRBV12-5 ASAWEGTNEKLF
TRBD2 TRBV30 AWSGLAGTGELF
. TRBV28 ASNKQGSTGELF
. TRBV18 ASSPPTANSPLH
. TRBV6-2/TRBV6-3 ASSYGGLSGDDYGYT
. TRBV7-9 ASSPSGNTIY
TRBD1 TRBV13 ASSLGQGGYNEQF
TRBD2 TRBV5-1 ASSLKRGSSYNEQF
TRBD1 TRBV7-8 ASSRRPRRDRGDSNQPQH
. TRBV27 ASSLSGRGGNTIY
. TRBV6-1 ASSEPWNTEAF
. TRBV27 ASSLGGSNQPQH
TRBD1 TRBV7-2 ASSLGGQGFGGYT
. TRBV20-1 SASSATSAEKLF
TRBD1 TRBV19 ASSINRGVREPQH
. TRBV6-5 ASTSTTAPNEKLF
. TRBV28 ASSLGGAYGYT
. TRBV5-1 ASSLERQETQY
TRBD1 TRBV23-1 ASSRRREGAANYGYT
. TRBV28 ASSAPAGPYQPQH
TRBD1 TRBV28 ASSLGTGITDTQY
TRBD1 TRBV7-9 ASSPSVPGQGSDGYT
. TRBV7-9 ASSQDTGSYGYT
TRBD1 TRBV6-6 ASSPVQGRTEAF
TRBD1 TRBV5-5 ASSPWTGGKENGYT
. TRBV19 ASRRPGASHSEQF
TRBD1 TRBV18 ASSRQGFDTGELF
TRBD1 TRBV5-6 ASRGQVRYGYT
TRBD1 TRBV10-2 ASSPGTENQPQH